Below, one T cell receptor (beta chain) is given with its context. Its antigen is unidentified. Germline V lookup: CDR1 MNHEY, CDR2 SMNVEV (reference sequence). This CDR3 contains 15 residues. V was pared by 3 bases and J by 7 bases, with 3 bases of the junction left unmatched. The entry originates in a study of T-cell reconstitution after alpha-beta-depleted transplantation in children. Study-wide results and caveats: Several hundred graft clones that had expanded were reportedly the source of alpha-beta T cells about two months after transplant.

The authors prepared the TCRbeta library with unique molecular identifiers. TCRdb re-called the PCR reads through MiXCR, storing one row per CDR3 protein. The profile covers 60,000 or so distinct CDR3 sequences, with around 40% appearing a single time and 95% to 98% taken by the ten largest. This specimen consisted of PBMCs, mostly from graft donor cells, obtained 360 days after TCRalphabeta/CD19-depleted stem cell transplant. This sequence originates from a male patient between 10 and 17 years old who had a stem cell transplant for acute lymphoblastic leukemia, so the T cells may come from the graft donor. The chain uses TRBV27 and TRBJ2-2; 12 bases are shared with TRBD2. The CDR3 coding sequence is TGTGCCAGCAGTTTGCGACTAGCGGGAGTCGGGGAGCTGTTTTTT. Amino acid sequence: CASSLRLAGVGELFF.